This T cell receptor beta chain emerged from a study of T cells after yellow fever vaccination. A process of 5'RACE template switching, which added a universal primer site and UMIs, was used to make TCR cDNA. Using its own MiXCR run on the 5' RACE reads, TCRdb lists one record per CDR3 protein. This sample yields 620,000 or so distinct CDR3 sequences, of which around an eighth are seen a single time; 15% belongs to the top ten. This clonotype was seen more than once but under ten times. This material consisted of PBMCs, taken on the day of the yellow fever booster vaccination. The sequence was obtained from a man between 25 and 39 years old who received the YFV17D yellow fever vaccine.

CDR3 sequence reads: CASSRQGAGSPLHF. CDR3 nucleotide sequence: TGTGCCAGCAGTCGACAGGGGGCTGGTTCACCCCTCCACTTT. V and J are TRBV12-3 or TRBV12-4 and TRBJ1-6, with 10 nucleotides matching TRBD1. J was trimmed by 9 bases and V by 5 bases; bases with no gene match: 4. The CDR3 contains 14 residues.